This TCR beta chain is drawn from a study of T cells in Graves' hyperthyroidism and ophthalmopathy. Amplified TCR beta CDR3 regions derived from RNA transcripts. HTBI primers were used for first-round RT-PCR of the TCR CDR3. TCRdb used MiXCR to reprocess the multiplex PCR reads, holding one entry per CDR3 protein. This sample carries roughly 330,000 distinct CDR3 sequences, about 15% of them seen once, and the ten largest clones take around 35%. This CDR3 region has 14 residues. Germline loops: CDR1 DFQATT, CDR2 SNEGSKA (reference sequence). After removal of 4 bases from V and 0 bases from J, the junction contained 6 bases not matched to a gene.

This receptor was taken from a man aged 25-45 years with Graves' hyperthyroidism. The chain employs TRBV20-1 and TRBJ2-7; TRBD2 aligns across 7 bases. Material for sequencing was blood. CDR3 sequence reads: CSAKSGESSYEQYF. The CDR3 DNA sequence: TGCAGTGCTAAAAGCGGGGAGAGCTCCTACGAGCAGTACTTC.